Each of the 5 T cell receptor beta chains below was sequenced from the same sample in a study of long-term antiretroviral therapy in people with HIV (dated by TCRdb to 2022 to 2024). The immunoSEQ hsTCRB v3.0 assay was used at survey level resolution to sequence the TRB variable region. TCRdb took this table from immuneACCESS and kept in-frame rearrangements with V and J called. Such tables lack part of the clones; where checked against another copy, unresolved V genes explain under half of the gap, and the rest is unexplained. This sample gives tens of thousands of clones in total; roughly 84% of them show up just once. The top ten clonotypes cover more than 0.9% of the sample. The sample consisted of unsorted PBMCs, taken 2 years after starting antiretroviral therapy. The receptors here all came from a man aged 50 to 59 with HIV.

The J gene is TRBJ2-1, the V gene TRBV2, with D maybe TRBD1 (6 bases). The V and J ends lost 1 base and 3 bases respectively, with 13 bases between them. The germline gives CDR1 SNHLY, CDR2 FYNNEI. This CDR3 comprises 16 residues. The CDR3 sequence is CASSEEGRGSYNEQFF. CDR3 sequence (DNA): TGTGCCAGCAGTGAAGAGGGCAGGGGTAGCTACAATGAGCAGTTCTTC.

The chain is built from TRBV18 and TRBJ1-1; no firm D call. Trimming left V 4 bases short and J 0 bases short, with 12 bases between. Looked up from germline, CDR1 is KGHSH and CDR2 is LQKENI. CDR3 length: 15 residues. The CDR3 spells CASSLVTRLNTEAFF. CDR3 bases: TGTGCCAGCTCACTCGTCACGAGGTTGAACACTGAAGCTTTCTTT.

DNA for the CDR3: TGTGCCAGCAGTTTGCGGGGTGGAAACACCATATATTTT. Amino acid sequence: CASSLRGGNTIYF. V is TRBV27 and J is TRBJ1-3; D is undetermined. The V end lost 3 bases, the J end lost 3 bases, and 6 bases lay between the germline ends. The CDR3 totals 13 residues. Germline-derived CDR1 and CDR2 are MNHEY and SMNVEV (reference sequence).

CDR3 bases: TGTGCCAGCAGCTTAGGCCTAGGGAACTACGAGCAGTACTTC. Protein: CASSLGLGNYEQYF. The chain has TRBV7-2 and TRBJ2-7; D is uncertain. The ends were cut back, 1 base at V and 3 bases at J, with 10 bases in the middle. Germline V gives CDR1 SGHTA, CDR2 FQGNSA. This CDR3 spans 14 amino acids.

The CDR3 nucleotides read TGTGCCAGCAGTCTTGACGGACTGAGGCTAGCGGAGTACACAGATACGCAGTATTTT. Translating gives CASSLDGLRLAEYTDTQYF. V is TRBV27 and J is TRBJ2-3, with TRBD2 matching over 7 bases. Trimming took 5 bases from V and 2 from J; bases not matched to a gene: 19. Germline CDR1 reads MNHEY; CDR2 reads SMNVEV (reference sequence). The CDR3 runs to 19 residues.